Presented here are 5 T cell receptor beta chains from one specimen sequenced in a study of T cell responses to AZD1222 COVID-19 vaccine. Clones were read by immunoSEQ multiplex PCR, and TCRdb kept only the in-frame ones, dropping some. The data contain more than 150,000 clones, approximately 91% of them seen just once; the ten biggest clones take up nearly 1%. Sequencing was performed on peripheral blood, taken on day 0 of AZD1222 vaccination. These receptors were collected from an adult in good health.

The chain uses TRBV5-1 and TRBJ2-7; D is unclear. The germline CDR1 and CDR2 sequences are SGHRS and YFSETQ. This CDR3 comprises 12 residues. The V and J ends lost 5 bases and 6 bases respectively, with 12 bases between them. CDR3 DNA: TGCGCCAGCAGTGACGTAGCATTCGAGCAGTACTTC. It is translated as CASSDVAFEQYF.

This sequence joins TRBV6-5 and TRBJ1-2; 9 nucleotides align to TRBD1. CDR1 is MNHEY and CDR2 is SVGAGI in the germline V gene. V shed 7 bases and J 8 bases; nucleotides not matched to a gene: 11. CDR3 length equals 14 residues. The CDR3 bases are TGTGCCAGCAATCCACGGACAGGGGAGGGGGGCTACACCTTC. This codes for CASNPRTGEGGYTF.

V gene TRBV7-8 combines with J gene TRBJ2-7; D may be TRBD2 (5 bases). The CDR3 extends over 16 amino acids. V was pared by 0 bases and J by 5 bases, with 17 bases between. From germline, CDR1 is SGHVS and CDR2 FQNEAQ. In DNA form, the CDR3 reads TGTGCCAGCAGCTTAGCCCAGGCTCGACTATCGGACGAGCAGTACTTC. Protein sequence: CASSLAQARLSDEQYF.

The chain couples TRBV12-3 or TRBV12-4 to TRBJ2-1; TRBD2 aligns across 9 bases. Losses at the gene ends were 5 bases for V and 9 bases for J; bases not matched to a gene: 5. CDR3 length: 13 amino acids. The CDR3 sequence: CASSGAGGGEQFF. Here the CDR3 DNA reads TGTGCCAGCAGTGGAGCGGGGGGAGGTGAGCAGTTCTTC.

This chain joins TRBV18 and TRBJ2-7; possibly TRBD2 for D (5 bases). Germline V CDR1 and CDR2: KGHSH, LQKENI. The CDR3 contains 15 residues. V was trimmed by 2 bases and J by 6 bases, leaving 17 bases between them. CDR3: CASSPIGDSQIEQYF. In nucleotides, the CDR3 is TGTGCCAGCTCACCAATCGGGGATAGTCAGATCGAGCAGTACTTC.